A single sample gave rise to the 30 T cell receptor beta chains below, sequenced in a study of CD8 T cells in ankylosing spondylitis. From the 5' RACE reads, TCRdb called clonotypes with MiXCR, one entry per CDR3 protein. The sample has under 300,000 distinct CDR3 sequences, about 20% seen once. Sequenced input: blood, either unsorted or a sorted T cell fraction (not recorded which). All receptors come from a male donor with ankylosing spondylitis or in good health (not recorded which).

This clonotype came up a few times. J is TRBJ2-2 and V is TRBV27; D gene uncertain. This CDR3 has 13 residues. Per the germline V gene, CDR1 is MNHEY and CDR2 is SMNVEV (reference sequence). V gave up 1 base and J gave up 4 bases, with 4 bases separating them. In DNA form, the CDR3 reads TGTGCCAGCAGTTTATGGGTCACCGGGGAGCTGTTTTTT. It encodes CASSLWVTGELFF.

This clonotype was counted only a few times. This chain connects TRBV5-1 to TRBJ1-1, with no clear D. V was pared by 0 bases and J by 1 base, with 10 bases between. Per germline, CDR1 SGHRS and CDR2 YFSETQ. CDR3 length: 15 residues. CDR3 protein: CASSLVVGENTEAFF. CDR3 DNA: TGCGCCAGCAGCTTGGTCGTCGGCGAGAACACTGAAGCTTTCTTT.

The CDR3 DNA reads TGCGCCAGCAGCTTCGGACCGGAGAGCTCCTACGAGCAGTACTTC. Amino acid sequence: CASSFGPESSYEQYF. J is TRBJ2-7 and V is TRBV5-1; D remains unclear. The CDR3 has 15 amino acids. Trimming left V 2 bases short and J 0 bases short, with 12 bases between. CDR1 is SGHRS and CDR2 is YFSETQ in the germline V gene.

This clonotype came up many times. This chain connects TRBV20-1 to TRBJ2-7; 8 bases are shared with TRBD2. J lost 5 bases, V lost 0 bases, and 12 bases had no gene match. CDR3 length equals 16 residues. CDR1 is DFQATT and CDR2 is SNEGSKA in the germline V gene (reference sequence). The CDR3 spells CSAREYGGTRVHEQYF. CDR3 sequence (DNA): TGCAGTGCTAGAGAGTATGGCGGGACTAGAGTCCACGAGCAGTACTTC.

This clonotype was observed at least ten times. The rearrangement links TRBV9 to TRBJ2-2, with D unclear. The CDR3 length is 13 residues. The V and J ends lost 3 bases and 4 bases respectively, with 7 bases between them. Germline-derived CDR1 and CDR2 are SGDLS and YYNGEE. In DNA form, the CDR3 reads TGTGCCAGCAGCGCCTTGGTCACCGGGGAGCTGTTTTTT. Encoded protein: CASSALVTGELFF.

The chain is built from TRBV12-3 or TRBV12-4 and TRBJ2-1, with unresolved D. This CDR3 spans 13 amino acids. Trimming shortened V by 5 bases and J by 9 bases, and 14 bases separated the two germline ends. CDR3 in amino acids: CASSPAPYPEQFF. The CDR3 nucleotides are TGTGCCAGCAGTCCCGCCCCGTATCCTGAGCAGTTCTTC.

The chain links TRBV6-2 or TRBV6-3 to TRBJ2-3; D might be TRBD1 (5 bases). The tail of the sequence fits TRBJ1-5 better, so the J call may be wrong. The CDR3 is 20 residues long. Germline CDR1 is MNHEY and CDR2 is SVGEGT. CDR3 region: CASSYSTGLAGGLSTDTQHF. The CDR3, as DNA: TGTGCCAGCAGTTACTCGACGGGGCTAGCGGGAGGACTAAGCACAGATACGCAGCATTTT.

The gene calls are TRBV24-1 and TRBJ2-3, with 8 bases that match TRBD2. Germline V lookup: CDR1 KGHDR, CDR2 SFDVKD. The CDR3 has 14 residues. The trim removed 1 base at V and 5 bases at J, leaving 1 base unmatched. CDR3 protein: CATSDFSGKDTQYF. CDR3 nucleotides: TGTGCCACCAGTGATTTTAGCGGGAAAGATACGCAGTATTTT.

The V gene is TRBV4-1, the J gene TRBJ2-7; 7 bases line up with TRBD2. Germline-derived CDR1 and CDR2 are MGHRA and YSYEKL. With 3 bases clipped from V and 2 bases from J, the junction kept 1 base outside the gene matches. CDR3 size: 13 residues. The CDR3: CASSHGLAYEQYF. DNA of the CDR3: TGCGCCAGCAGCCACGGACTAGCCTACGAGCAGTACTTC.

This clonotype was detected a few times. The CDR3 protein is CASREGQGHADTQYF. The CDR3 DNA follows: TGCGCCAGCAGGGAAGGACAGGGGCACGCAGATACGCAGTATTTT. This sequence joins TRBV10-2 and TRBJ2-3; 9 bases line up with TRBD1. Germline assignment: CDR1 WSHSY and CDR2 SAAADI. There are 15 residues in the CDR3. Trimming at V came to 6 bases and at J to 4 bases, leaving 8 bases not matched to a gene.

This clonotype was counted at least ten times. The chain carries TRBV5-1 and TRBJ1-5; TRBD1 agrees at 7 bases. This CDR3 has 14 amino acids. With 4 bases clipped from V and 2 bases from J, the junction kept 3 bases outside the gene matches. The germline V gene has CDR1 SGHRS and CDR2 YFSETQ. CDR3 in amino acids: CASSPGTGNQPQHF. CDR3 sequence (DNA): TGCGCCAGCAGCCCTGGGACAGGCAATCAGCCCCAGCATTTT.

This chain connects TRBV10-2 to TRBJ2-7; D is perhaps TRBD2 (6 bases). The V end was cut by 2 bases, the J end by 7 bases, with 12 bases between. The germline CDR1 and CDR2 sequences are WSHSY and SAAADI. The CDR3 is made up of 13 amino acids. As DNA, the CDR3 is TGCGCCAGCAGTGAGCCCCTAGCGCGGGAGCAGTACTTC. Encoded protein: CASSEPLAREQYF.

This clonotype has more than one count but fewer than ten. At one of its ends the junction is not consistent with the germline gene, which may arise from a read error. The chain has TRBV4-3 and TRBJ2-1; 9 bases line up with TRBD2. Germline loops: CDR1 LGHNA, CDR2 YSLEER. The CDR3 loop spans 17 amino acids. As DNA, the CDR3 is TGCGCCAGCAGCAAAGAGGCGGTTGCGGGAGGGCCAGGGGAGCAGTTCTTC. Its protein is CASSKEAVAGGPGEQFF.

This clonotype was seen only a few times. The chain has TRBV7-9 and TRBJ1-1; D gene uncertain. CDR3 length: 12 amino acids. Germline-derived CDR1 and CDR2 are SEHNR and FQNEAQ (reference sequence). Trimming pared 0 bases from V and 7 bases from J, leaving 6 bases between. The CDR3 bases are TGTGCCAGCAGCTTAGCGTTGGATGAAGCTTTCTTT. Amino acids: CASSLALDEAFF.

The CDR3 here is CAKKGEDTQYF. CDR3 nucleotides: TGTGCCAAAAAAGGAGAGGATACGCAGTATTTT. The rearrangement joins TRBV6-1 to TRBJ2-3; no clear D. This CDR3 is 11 amino acids long. Between the trimmed V and J ends, which lost 10 bases and 6 bases, there was a span of 11 bases. Germline V gene lookup returns CDR1 MNHNS and CDR2 SASEGT.

This clonotype was seen a handful of times. The chain has TRBV20-1 and TRBJ2-7, with D unresolved. The CDR3 loop spans 13 amino acids. V gave up 3 bases and J gave up 6 bases, with 15 bases separating them. Germline lookup yields CDR1 DFQATT and CDR2 SNEGSKA (reference sequence). The CDR3 here is CSASILRRAEQYF. CDR3 sequence (DNA): TGCAGTGCTAGCATTCTCAGACGGGCCGAGCAGTACTTC.

This chain links TRBV14 with TRBJ2-3; D is undetermined. Trimming pared 0 bases from V and 4 bases from J, leaving 11 bases between. CDR1 is SGHDN and CDR2 is FVKESK in the germline V gene. This CDR3 is built from 15 residues. CDR3 nucleotide sequence: TGTGCCAGCAGCCAAGAAGGGATCCCCGCAGATACGCAGTATTTT. This encodes CASSQEGIPADTQYF.

This clonotype came up a few times. The chain couples TRBV24-1 to TRBJ2-1; D is ambiguous. Germline CDR1 reads KGHDR; CDR2 reads SFDVKD. V shed 0 bases and J shed 10 bases, with 6 bases lying between them. The CDR3 spans 12 residues. The CDR3 is CATSDLMREQFF. The CDR3 DNA sequence: TGTGCCACCAGTGATTTGATGAGGGAGCAGTTCTTC.

This chain joins TRBV12-3 or TRBV12-4 and TRBJ2-7; D call uncertain. V dropped 3 bases and J dropped 1 base, with 7 bases sitting between them. The CDR3 consists of 13 residues. The DNA for the CDR3 is TGTGCCAGCAGTTTCGCGGAGTCCTACGAGCAGTACTTC. Translating it yields CASSFAESYEQYF.

This chain uses TRBV7-9 with TRBJ2-1, with D possibly TRBD1 on 6 matching bases. The V gene lost 3 bases and the J gene lost 4 bases, with 16 bases spanning the gap. The CDR3 spans 16 residues. Germline-derived CDR1 and CDR2 are SEHNR and FQNEAQ (reference sequence). The CDR3 nucleotides read TGTGCCAGCAGCTTCCACTGGGCAGGGGATTACAATGAGCAGTTCTTC. As protein: CASSFHWAGDYNEQFF.

A few counts support this clonotype. The genes are TRBV20-1 and TRBJ2-7, with D unclear. From germline, CDR1 is DFQATT and CDR2 SNEGSKA (reference sequence). The ends were cut back, 2 bases at V and 3 bases at J, with 11 bases in the middle. The CDR3 consists of 13 residues. CDR3 residues: CSARQNINYEQYF. The CDR3 bases are TGCAGTGCTAGACAGAACATAAACTACGAGCAGTACTTC.

The rearrangement links TRBV5-1 to TRBJ2-7; 7 nucleotides align to TRBD2. CDR1 SGHRS and CDR2 YFSETQ come from the germline V gene. There are 15 residues in the CDR3. J gave up 0 bases and V 4 bases, and 7 bases lay outside the gene matches. The CDR3 sequence is CASSPGGSLSYEQYF. In nucleotides, the CDR3 is TGCGCCAGCAGCCCGGGCGGGAGCCTCTCCTACGAGCAGTACTTC. The full variable domain, rest sourced from reference TRBV5-1 and TRBJ2-7, is KAGVTQTPRYLIKTRGQQVTLSCSPISGHRSVSWYQQTPGQGLQFLFEYFSETQRNKGNFPGRFSGRQFSNSRSEMNVSTLELGDSALYLCASSPGGSLSYEQYFGPGTRLTVT.

V and J are TRBV7-2 and TRBJ2-1; 11 bases match TRBD2. The CDR3 contains 17 residues. Germline V gene data show CDR1 as SGHTA and CDR2 as FQGNSA. V trimming: 5 bases; J trimming: 6 bases; junction bases outside the gene matches: 12. In nucleotides, the CDR3 is TGTGCCAGCAGCCCTTACCTAGCGGGAGGCCCTGGCAATGAGCAGTTCTTC. Translating it yields CASSPYLAGGPGNEQFF.

As concerns this clonotype: A read error may account for a junction end that differs from germline. The gene calls are TRBV7-7 and TRBJ2-1; 9 nucleotides match TRBD2. CDR3 length: 14 residues. Germline CDR1 reads SSHAT; CDR2 reads FNYEAQ (reference sequence). Here the CDR3 DNA reads TGTGCTAGCAGCTCCCCGGGACTAGCCAATGAGCAGTTCTTC. Residues: CASSSPGLANEQFF. Full variable domain (outside the CDR3, taken from reference TRBV7-7 and TRBJ2-1): GAGVSQSPRYKVTKRGQDVTLRCDPISSHATLYWYQQALGQGPEFLTYFNYEAQPDKSGLPSDRFSAERPEGSISTLTIQRTEQRDSAMYRCASSSPGLANEQFFGPGTRLTVL.

This chain connects TRBV29-1 to TRBJ2-5; tentatively, D is TRBD1 (6 bases). V was clipped by 3 bases and J by 4 bases, with 15 bases between them. This CDR3 has 14 residues. CDR1 and CDR2 from the germline V gene are SQVTM and ANQGSEA. As DNA, the CDR3 is TGCAGCGTTGAGGCAGGGGCAATTTTAGAGACCCAGTACTTC. It specifies CSVEAGAILETQYF.

This clonotype was seen only a few times. The V call is TRBV9, the J call TRBJ1-2; possibly TRBD1 for D (6 bases). V lost 0 bases to trimming and J lost 6 bases, with 15 bases between them. CDR1 is SGDLS, CDR2 YYNGEE, per germline. CDR3 size: 15 residues. CDR3 amino acids: CASSVEGGLRDGYTF. The DNA for the CDR3 is TGTGCCAGCAGCGTAGAGGGGGGTCTCCGAGATGGCTACACCTTC.

This chain uses TRBV4-3 with TRBJ1-6; D unresolved. Germline CDR1 LGHNA, CDR2 YSLEER. Trimming took 0 bases from V and 0 from J, leaving 6 bases between them. This CDR3 comprises 16 residues. The CDR3 DNA reads as TGCGCCAGCAGCCAAGACAGGAGCTCCTATAATTCACCCCTCCACTTT. Translation gives CASSQDRSSYNSPLHF.

This clonotype was counted many times. The gene calls are TRBV5-6 and TRBJ2-4; D possibly matches TRBD1 or TRBD2 (5 bases each). Trimming left V 2 bases short and J 5 bases short, with 8 bases between. The CDR3 is 13 residues long. CDR1 is SGHDT, CDR2 YYEEEE, per germline. The CDR3 DNA reads TGTGCCAGCAGCTTAAGGGGAGAAAACATTCAGTACTTC. Protein: CASSLRGENIQYF.

The genes are TRBV4-1 and TRBJ1-1; possible D gene TRBD1, 5 bases. CDR3 length: 16 residues. From germline, CDR1 is MGHRA and CDR2 YSYEKL. Trimming left V 0 bases short and J 1 base short, with 12 bases between. CDR3 protein: CASSQDSGTGNTEAFF. The CDR3 region has the DNA TGCGCCAGCAGCCAAGATAGTGGGACGGGGAACACTGAAGCTTTCTTT.

This rearrangement joins TRBV20-1 to TRBJ2-1; 8 nucleotides line up with TRBD1. Per germline, CDR1 DFQATT and CDR2 SNEGSKA (reference sequence). CDR3 size: 13 residues. The CDR3 region is CRAGGRSYNEQFF. CDR3 nucleotides: TGCAGGGCAGGGGGCAGGTCCTACAATGAGCAGTTCTTC.